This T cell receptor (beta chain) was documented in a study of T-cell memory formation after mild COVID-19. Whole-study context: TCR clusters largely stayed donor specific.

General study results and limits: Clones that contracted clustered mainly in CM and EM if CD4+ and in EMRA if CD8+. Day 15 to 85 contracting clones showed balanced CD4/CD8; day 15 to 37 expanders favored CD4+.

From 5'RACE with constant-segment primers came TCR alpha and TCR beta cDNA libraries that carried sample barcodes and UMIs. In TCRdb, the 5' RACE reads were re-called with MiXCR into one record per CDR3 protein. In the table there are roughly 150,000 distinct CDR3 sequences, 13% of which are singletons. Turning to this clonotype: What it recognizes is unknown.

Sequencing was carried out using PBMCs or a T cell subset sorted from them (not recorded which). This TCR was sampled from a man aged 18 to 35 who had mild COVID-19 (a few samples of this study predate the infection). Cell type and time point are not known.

CDR3 nucleotide sequence: TGTGCCAGCAGTGATTACAATGAGCAGTTCTTC. Translating it yields CASSDYNEQFF. The chain uses TRBV2 and TRBJ2-1; D is uncertain. V was pared by 3 bases and J by 4 bases, with 1 base between. The CDR3 totals 11 residues. CDR1 is SNHLY and CDR2 is FYNNEI in the germline V gene.